Included here is one TCR beta chain sequence, with context. This clone was found a few times. Its antigen is unknown. Per-base qualities were not stored, and no clone one base away is much larger. The library relied on the immunoSEQ multiplex PCR assay. Following the manufacturer's protocol, the hsTCRB Kit was used to amplify rearranged TCR beta chain sequences. An Illumina MiSeq was used to sequence the TCRB libraries. The study's processing was this. Demultiplexing, trimming and gene mapping were performed with the kit vendor's proprietary platform. Entries here come from immuneACCESS through TCRdb and include only in-frame sequences with V and J called. Some clones fail to appear in such tables; in the studies checked, an unresolved V gene covers under half of the shortfall, and the cause of the remainder is unknown. V and J calls and clone size are those listed in that table; D and trimming were worked out from the DNA. This sample has some 70,000 clones in its table, and roughly 78% of those were observed once. Jointly, the top ten make up around 8.5% of the sample.

This entry belongs to a study of a mutant IDH1 vaccine in newly diagnosed glioma (dated by TCRdb to the early 2020s). For the study in its entirety: Of the 25 to 35 treated patients, around 62% were male and about 40% were female, and a mean age of roughly 40 years was recorded. Before enrollment, most patients had been given radiochemotherapy with temozolomide as standard therapy, while the rest had received either radiotherapy alone or temozolomide alone. Six visits were used for peripheral blood collection: V03 (baseline), V05, V07, V10, V12 and V13. For exploratory analyses, longitudinal TCRB deep sequencing was carried out in some 25 treated patients wherever samples were available.

What the work shows at the level of the full study, not this receptor alone: Immune responses induced by the vaccine were seen in about 93% of patients across multiple MHC alleles. Pseudoprogression seemed to be unrelated to changes in the top peripheral T cell clonotypes found by TCRB sequencing. Availability determined which PBMC samples were chosen for TCRB deep sequencing. It was noted by the authors that analyses of patient blood samples could not be reproduced owing to sample limitations.

In the paper's terms, the time point label means: baseline, week 1 (first vaccination visit). Per the publication, the treatment or condition label means: pre-vaccination baseline after standard-of-care therapy. Donors had newly diagnosed WHO grade 3 or 4 IDH1-mutant astrocytomas with loss of nuclear ATRX. The samples were drawn from NOA16, a multicentre, single-arm, open-label phase I trial in Germany that tested a mutant IDH1 peptide vaccine in humans for the first time. For immunogenicity testing, the blood drawn at visit V03 was used as the baseline sample. Genomic DNA for TCRB sequencing was isolated from EDTA blood with the DNeasy Blood and Tissue Kit. V is trimmed back by 0 bases and J by 7 bases, and the junction contains 9 bases that no gene match accounts for. The germline V gene (reference sequence) provides CDR1 GTSNPN and CDR2 SVGIG. The CDR3 measures 14 amino acids from cysteine to phenylalanine. Just CDR3 DNA is preserved here, 42 bases in frame from base 1.

This TCR came from a man aged 50 to 59 with glioma. The sequences come from PBMCs, collected from a glioma patient treated with radiotherapy, temozolomide or both. Recombination connected TRBV30 to TRBJ2-7; 7 of the junction bases match TRBD2. CDR3 reads: CAWSVVGGFKEQYF. The DNA is as follows: TGTGCCTGGAGTGTAGTCGGGGGGTTTAAGGAGCAGTACTTC.